Given below is one T cell receptor (beta chain) in context. Its antigen is still unknown. CDR1 SGHDT and CDR2 YYEEEE come from the germline V gene. Trimming removed 6 bases from V and 7 bases from J; junction bases left unmatched: 7. The CDR3 length is 15 residues. It was with 60 Vbeta and 13 Jbeta primers that the PCR ran. Sequencing was performed with immunoSEQ multiplex PCR; in TCRdb, only in-frame clones are kept and a portion is missing. Across 150,000 to 200,000 clones, the top ten clones capture 1% to 1.5% of the sample. The entry originates in a study of cytomegalovirus exposure and HLA in healthy donors. Study overall: The 95 million to 120 million unique TCR beta sequences, from about 179 million T cells, were found by an earlier analysis. General study findings and limits: In vitro, a few CMV-associated chains proved specific for CMV antigens. As a later analysis revealed, most CMV-associated TCR beta chains appeared HLA-restricted.

Sequencing used PBMCs. This clonotype was obtained from an older woman in good health and CMV-seronegative. This chain uses TRBV5-6 with TRBJ2-1; 13 bases align to TRBD2. The CDR3 coding sequence is TGTGCCAGCACCCCTTCGACTAGCGGGGGGAATGAGCAGTTCTTC. Residues: CASTPSTSGGNEQFF.